This T cell receptor (beta chain) is from a study of T cells in women clearing cervical HPV infection. Findings of the study overall: CIN3+ cases had significantly higher TCR repertoire richness than controls, but evenness did not differ. Richness plus V gene abundances separated cases from controls with AUC over 0.8.

Germline lookup yields CDR1 KGHSH and CDR2 LQKENI. The CDR3 totals 18 residues. Concerning this clone itself: Its antigen is unknown. Read sequence stops 3 residues before the CDR3 end, and the germline J gene provides the missing end.

The method was immunoSEQ multiplex PCR; TCRdb's version includes in-frame clones alone and lacks a portion of them. This table lists approximately 18,000 clones. The sequenced sample was blood buffy coat. This clonotype was obtained from a woman between 18 and 70 years old with a cervical HPV16 infection that either progressed to CIN3+ or cleared (not recorded which). The chain carries TRBV18 and TRBJ2-2; 9 bases are shared with TRBD1. The CDR3 here is CASSRAGTGMATNEKLFF. The covered CDR3 bases are TGTGCCAGCTCACGCGCCGGGACAGGGATGGCAACTAATGAAAAG.